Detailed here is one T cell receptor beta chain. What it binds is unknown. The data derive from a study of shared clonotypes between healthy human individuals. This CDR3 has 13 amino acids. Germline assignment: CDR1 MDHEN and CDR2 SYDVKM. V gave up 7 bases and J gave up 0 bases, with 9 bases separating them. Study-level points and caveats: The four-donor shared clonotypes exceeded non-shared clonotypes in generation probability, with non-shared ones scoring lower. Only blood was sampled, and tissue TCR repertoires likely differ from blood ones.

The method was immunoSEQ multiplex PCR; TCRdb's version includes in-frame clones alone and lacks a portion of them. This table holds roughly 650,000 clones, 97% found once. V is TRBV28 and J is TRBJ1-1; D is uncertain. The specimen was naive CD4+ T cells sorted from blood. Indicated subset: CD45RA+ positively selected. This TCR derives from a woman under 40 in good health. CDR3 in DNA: TGTGCCAGCACTCTGGATATGAACACTGAAGCTTTCTTT. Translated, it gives CASTLDMNTEAFF.